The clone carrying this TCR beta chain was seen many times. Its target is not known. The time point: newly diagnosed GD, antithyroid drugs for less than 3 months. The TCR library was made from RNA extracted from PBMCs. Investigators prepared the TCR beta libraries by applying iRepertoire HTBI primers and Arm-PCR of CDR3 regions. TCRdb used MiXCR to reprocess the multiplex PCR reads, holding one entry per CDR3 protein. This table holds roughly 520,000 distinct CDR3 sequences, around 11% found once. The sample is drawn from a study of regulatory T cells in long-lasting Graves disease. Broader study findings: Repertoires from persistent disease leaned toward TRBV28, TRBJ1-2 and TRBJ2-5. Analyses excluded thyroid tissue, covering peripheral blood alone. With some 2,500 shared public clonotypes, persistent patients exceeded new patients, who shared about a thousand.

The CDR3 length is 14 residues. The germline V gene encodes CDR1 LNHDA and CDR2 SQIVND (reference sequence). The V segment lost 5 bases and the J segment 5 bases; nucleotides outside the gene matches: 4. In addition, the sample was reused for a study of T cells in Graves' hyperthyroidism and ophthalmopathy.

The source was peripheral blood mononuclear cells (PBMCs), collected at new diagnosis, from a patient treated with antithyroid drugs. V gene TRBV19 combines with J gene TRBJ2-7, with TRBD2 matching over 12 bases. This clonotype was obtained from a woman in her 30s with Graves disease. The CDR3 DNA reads TGTGCCAGTAGTTCCAGACTAGCGGGAGACGAGCAGTACTTC. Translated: CASSSRLAGDEQYF. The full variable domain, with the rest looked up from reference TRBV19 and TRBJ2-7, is DGGITQSPKYLFRKEGQNVTLSCEQNLNHDAMYWYRQDPGQGLRLIYYSQIVNDFQKGDIAEGYSVSREKKESFPLTVTSAQKNPTAFYLCASSSRLAGDEQYFGPGTRLTVT.